A single sample gave rise to the 26 T cell receptor beta chains below, sequenced in a study of OX40 agonist ivuxolimab in advanced cancers. Sequencing was performed with immunoSEQ multiplex PCR; in TCRdb, only in-frame clones are kept and a portion is missing. The profile shows 77,000 or so clones, over 80% of them singletons. The material was CD4+ or CD8+ T cells sorted from blood, obtained in a trial of the OX40 agonist ivuxolimab. All receptors come from an adult with an advanced solid tumor such as melanoma, head and neck, liver or kidney cancer.

J is TRBJ1-5 and V is TRBV19; the match to TRBD1 covers 7 bases. From germline, CDR1 is LNHDA and CDR2 SQIVND (reference sequence). The CDR3 length is 16 residues. Trimming removed 0 bases from V and 9 bases from J; junction bases left unmatched: 11. In DNA, the CDR3 is TGTGCCAGTAGTATAGAGGGGACAGCCTCCCTGAGGCCCCAGCATTTT. It yields the protein CASSIEGTASLRPQHF.

V is TRBV30 and J is TRBJ2-7, with TRBD1 identical over 8 bases. The CDR3 runs to 13 residues. V gave up 1 base and J gave up 3 bases; unmatched junction bases: 2. CDR1 is GTSNPN and CDR2 is SVGIG in the germline V gene (reference sequence). The CDR3 reads CAWSEGQDYEQYF. The CDR3 DNA reads TGTGCCTGGAGTGAGGGACAGGACTACGAGCAGTACTTC.

The chain joins TRBV5-1 to TRBJ2-7; 8 bases fit TRBD1. The CDR3 is 14 residues long. Germline V gives CDR1 SGHRS, CDR2 YFSETQ. Germline trimming cut 3 bases from V and 5 bases from J; bases unmatched to any gene: 7. CDR3 region: CASSSQDRVDEQYF. The CDR3 DNA is TGCGCCAGCAGCTCCCAGGACAGGGTCGACGAGCAGTACTTC.

This chain uses TRBV18 with TRBJ1-1, with a tentative D call TRBD1 (5 bases). V gave up 5 bases and J gave up 0 bases, with 10 bases separating them. The CDR3 totals 14 residues. Germline lookup yields CDR1 KGHSH and CDR2 LQKENI. In DNA form, the CDR3 reads TGTGCCAGCTCAATACAGGAGATGAACACTGAAGCTTTCTTT. This codes for CASSIQEMNTEAFF. The variable domain in full, completed from reference TRBV18 and TRBJ1-1, reads NAGVMQNPRHLVRRRGQEARLRCSPMKGHSHVYWYRQLPEEGLKFMVYLQKENIIDESGMPKERFSAEFPKEGPSILRIQQVVRGDSAAYFCASSIQEMNTEAFFGQGTRLTVV.

V gene TRBV14 combines with J gene TRBJ1-2; D remains ambiguous. The CDR3 runs to 14 residues. The germline V and J ends were trimmed by 0 bases and 7 bases, with 12 bases remaining between them. Per the germline V gene, CDR1 is SGHDN and CDR2 is FVKESK. CDR3 sequence (DNA): TGTGCCAGCAGCCAAGATCGCGGGCATGGTGGCTACACCTTC. It translates to CASSQDRGHGGYTF.

V usage is TRBV10-2 and J usage is TRBJ2-1; D is ambiguous. The V and J ends lost 2 bases and 5 bases respectively, with 7 bases between them. Germline CDR1 and CDR2: WSHSY and SAAADI. This CDR3 has 13 amino acids. The CDR3 sequence: CASSEQGNNEQFF. DNA for the CDR3: TGCGCCAGCAGTGAGCAAGGAAACAATGAGCAGTTCTTC.

The V gene is TRBV7-3, the J gene TRBJ2-5; 7 bases are a match to TRBD1. This CDR3 comprises 14 residues. Trimming removed 5 bases from V and 7 bases from J; junction bases left unmatched: 10. CDR1 is SGHTA, CDR2 FQGTGA, per germline. This CDR3 is CASSLGQASGTQYF. The CDR3 DNA reads TGTGCCAGCAGCCTCGGACAGGCAAGCGGGACCCAGTACTTC.

The CDR3 region has the DNA TGTGCCAGCAGTTTAGAAGGGACAGTGTATGGCTACACCTTC. This gives the protein CASSLEGTVYGYTF. The chain has TRBV28 and TRBJ1-2, with 7 bases fitting TRBD1. Unmatched junction bases numbered 5, after V lost 2 bases and J lost 5 bases. Germline assignment: CDR1 MDHEN and CDR2 SYDVKM. The CDR3 totals 14 residues.

This chain joins TRBV25-1 and TRBJ1-2; no definite D call. There are 15 residues in the CDR3. Trimming took off 2 bases at V and 4 bases at J, with 14 bases between the two ends. The V gene's germline CDR1 is MGHDK and CDR2 SYGVNS. CDR3 DNA sequence: TGTGCCAGCAGTGAACCCGGGCCGATTTCCTATGGCTACACCTTC. Translating it yields CASSEPGPISYGYTF.

The chain combines TRBV9 with TRBJ1-2; 8 bases agree with TRBD1. The CDR3 consists of 16 residues. Unmatched junction bases numbered 9, after V lost 1 base and J lost 4 bases. The germline V gene encodes CDR1 SGDLS and CDR2 YYNGEE. The CDR3 DNA reads as TGTGCCAGCAGCGTACTAACAGGGGGAGGTATCTATGGCTACACCTTC. Amino acid sequence: CASSVLTGGGIYGYTF.

This chain connects TRBV11-2 to TRBJ1-3, with D possibly being TRBD1 (5 bases). V lost 3 bases to trimming and J lost 7 bases, with 16 bases between them. The CDR3 loop spans 15 amino acids. CDR1 SGHAT and CDR2 FQNNGV come from the germline V gene. The CDR3 sequence: CASSFSGTAGNTIYF. The CDR3 nucleotides are TGTGCCAGCAGCTTCTCCGGGACCGCGGGGAACACCATATATTTT.

This chain links TRBV2 with TRBJ2-1, with 7 nucleotides matching TRBD1. CDR1 SNHLY and CDR2 FYNNEI come from the germline V gene. Trimming removed 6 bases from V and 7 bases from J; junction bases left unmatched: 12. The length of the CDR3 is 15 residues. CDR3: CASRNRQGVRNEQFF. CDR3 sequence (DNA): TGTGCCAGCAGGAACCGACAGGGTGTGAGGAATGAGCAGTTCTTC.

The rearrangement links TRBV30 to TRBJ1-1; D uncertain. Trimming removed 1 base at V and 0 bases at J, with 6 bases between. CDR1 is GTSNPN and CDR2 is SVGIG in the germline V gene (reference sequence). This CDR3 has 13 amino acids. The CDR3, as DNA: TGTGCCTGGAGTGCCTCAATGAACACTGAAGCTTTCTTT. Its protein product is CAWSASMNTEAFF.

The chain uses TRBV4-3 and TRBJ2-2; D is tentatively TRBD1 or TRBD2 (5 bases each). The CDR3 has 16 residues. The germline V gene encodes CDR1 LGHNA and CDR2 YSLEER. V was shortened by 0 bases and J by 5 bases, with 13 bases between the two germline ends. As DNA, the CDR3 is TGCGCCAGCAGCCAAGAAATGGGGGTCGGGACCGGGGAGCTGTTTTTT. It is translated as CASSQEMGVGTGELFF.

The CDR3 DNA is TGTGCCAGCAGCCCGGGACGGGTGAACACTGAAGCTTTCTTT. It yields the protein CASSPGRVNTEAFF. The chain uses TRBV7-8 and TRBJ1-1, with D tentatively TRBD1 (5 bases). V dropped 5 bases and J dropped 0 bases, with 10 bases sitting between them. The CDR3 loop spans 14 amino acids. The germline V gene encodes CDR1 SGHVS and CDR2 FQNEAQ. Drawing the rest from reference TRBV7-8 and TRBJ1-1, the complete variable domain is GAGVSQSPRYKVAKRGQDVALRCDPISGHVSLFWYQQALGQGPEFLTYFQNEAQLDKSGLPSDRFFAERPEGSVSTLKIQRTQQEDSAVYLCASSPGRVNTEAFFGQGTRLTVV.

The rearrangement joins TRBV28 to TRBJ2-7, with 10 bases that match TRBD2. CDR1 is MDHEN and CDR2 is SYDVKM in the germline V gene. With 3 bases clipped from V and 0 bases from J, the junction kept 8 bases outside the gene matches. The CDR3 spans 17 residues. The chain's CDR3 is CASSLPSGSRSSYEQYF. The CDR3, as DNA: TGTGCCAGCAGTTTGCCTAGCGGGAGTAGGAGCTCCTACGAGCAGTACTTC. The full variable domain, in which reference TRBV28 and TRBJ2-7 provide the parts outside the CDR3, is DVKVTQSSRYLVKRTGEKVFLECVQDMDHENMFWYRQDPGLGLRLIYFSYDVKMKEKGDIPEGYSVSREKKERFSLILESASTNQTSMYLCASSLPSGSRSSYEQYFGPGTRLTVT.

The chain carries TRBV9 and TRBJ2-7; no firm D call. The germline V gene has CDR1 SGDLS and CDR2 YYNGEE. The V gene lost 0 bases and the J gene lost 5 bases, with 3 bases spanning the gap. The CDR3 sequence is 11 residues long. This CDR3 is CASSVGDEQYF. In DNA form, the CDR3 reads TGTGCCAGCAGCGTAGGCGACGAGCAGTACTTC.

This rearrangement joins TRBV28 to TRBJ1-1; D is undetermined. This CDR3 spans 14 amino acids. V shed 8 bases and J shed 3 bases, with 16 bases lying between them. Looked up from germline, CDR1 is MDHEN and CDR2 is SYDVKM. The CDR3 sequence: CASRTSGRDTEAFF. The CDR3, as DNA: TGTGCCAGCCGAACCTCGGGAAGGGACACTGAAGCTTTCTTT. The full variable domain, with the rest looked up from reference TRBV28 and TRBJ1-1, is DVKVTQSSRYLVKRTGEKVFLECVQDMDHENMFWYRQDPGLGLRLIYFSYDVKMKEKGDIPEGYSVSREKKERFSLILESASTNQTSMYLCASRTSGRDTEAFFGQGTRLTVV.

This clone has a single count. The chain is built from TRBV4-2 and TRBJ2-1, with a weak D call TRBD2 (6 bases). The germline V gene has CDR1 LGHNA and CDR2 YNFKEQ. CDR3 length equals 18 residues. Trimming took 1 base from V and 3 from J, leaving 19 bases between them. For the CDR3, the DNA is TGTGCCAGCAGCCAAGGGAGGCCCCTTGGCGGGGACTACAATGAGCAGTTCTTC. This translates into CASSQGRPLGGDYNEQFF.

The rearrangement uses TRBV29-1 and TRBJ2-2; tentatively, D is TRBD1 or TRBD2 (5 bases each). CDR1 is SQVTM, CDR2 ANQGSEA, per germline. CDR3 length equals 14 residues. V lost 6 bases, J lost 5 bases, and 16 bases lay in between. The CDR3 region is CSVGTGRGTGELFF. DNA for the CDR3: TGCAGCGTGGGGACGGGAAGGGGAACCGGGGAGCTGTTTTTT.

Comment on this clone: In the same sample, other DNA sequences code for this CDR3. This rearrangement joins TRBV7-6 to TRBJ2-1; D is ambiguous. Germline loops: CDR1 SGHVS, CDR2 FNYEAQ. The CDR3 is 13 amino acids. Trimming cost V 1 base and J 9 bases, with 10 bases left between them. In nucleotides, the CDR3 is TGTGCCAGCAGCTTAGTTCTAAACGCTGAGCAGTTCTTC. Protein sequence: CASSLVLNAEQFF.

The V gene is TRBV19, the J gene TRBJ2-1; 9 positions match TRBD2. V lost 4 bases to trimming and J lost 7 bases; unmatched junction nucleotides: 8. Per the germline V gene, CDR1 is LNHDA and CDR2 is SQIVND (reference sequence). This CDR3 comprises 15 residues. DNA of the CDR3: TGTGCCAGTAGTAAGGCGGGAGGGCCGGGAAATGAGCAGTTCTTC. It yields the protein CASSKAGGPGNEQFF.

V and J are TRBV7-2 and TRBJ2-1; D possibly uses TRBD1 or TRBD2 (6 bases each). Germline CDR1 is SGHTA and CDR2 is FQGNSA. With 3 bases removed from V and 3 bases from J, the gap between germline ends came to 18 bases. The CDR3 has 17 amino acids. Here the CDR3 reads CASSFGLIGTNYNEQFF. The DNA for the CDR3 is TGTGCCAGCAGCTTCGGACTAATCGGGACAAACTACAATGAGCAGTTCTTC.

V is TRBV7-9 and J is TRBJ2-3; TRBD2 aligns across 7 bases. V lost 8 bases to trimming and J lost 2 bases; unmatched junction nucleotides: 7. The germline gives CDR1 SEHNR, CDR2 FQNEAQ (reference sequence). This CDR3 region has 14 residues. CDR3: CASRVSGTTDTQYF. In DNA, the CDR3 is TGTGCCAGCCGTGTAAGCGGGACCACAGATACGCAGTATTTT.

The CDR3 loop is CASGLRTGRFATEAFF. The CDR3 DNA reads as TGTGCTAGTGGTTTGCGAACTGGGCGGTTCGCCACTGAAGCTTTCTTT. The chain is built from TRBV12-5 and TRBJ1-1; D call uncertain. Germline-derived CDR1 and CDR2 are LGHNT and FRNRAP. The CDR3 has 16 amino acids. V lost 2 bases to trimming and J lost 4 bases, with 17 bases between them. The full variable domain, with the rest looked up from reference TRBV12-5 and TRBJ1-1, is DARVTQTPRHKVTEMGQEVTMRCQPILGHNTVFWYRQTMMQGLELLAYFRNRAPLDDSGMPKDRFSAEMPDATLATLKIQPSEPRDSAVYFCASGLRTGRFATEAFFGQGTRLTVV.

The genes are TRBV5-8 and TRBJ1-1; 7 bases agree with TRBD1. Germline V lookup: CDR1 SGHTS, CDR2 YDEGEE. V shed 0 bases and J 0 bases; nucleotides not matched to a gene: 8. The length of the CDR3 is 17 residues. CDR3 coding DNA: TGTGCCAGCAGCTTGGAAATCGCAGGGGGGCTGAACACTGAAGCTTTCTTT. It translates to CASSLEIAGGLNTEAFF. The whole variable domain, filled in from reference TRBV5-8 and TRBJ1-1, reads EAGVTQSPTHLIKTRGQQATLRCSPISGHTSVYWYQQALGLGLQFLLWYDEGEERNRGNFPPRFSGRQFPNYSSELNVNALELEDSALYLCASSLEIAGGLNTEAFFGQGTRLTVV.